The source of this T cell receptor beta chain is a study of blood T cells in healthy people across ages. For the second PCR, which ran for about 6 to 11 cycles, a sample-barcoded 5' primer and a J-beta primer mix were used. MiXCR, run by TCRdb on the 5' RACE reads, gives a single entry per CDR3 protein. The table shows about 1,000,000 distinct CDR3 sequences, with more than 35% occurring only once. A word on this clonotype: As yet, its antigen is unknown.

General study results and limits: Correlation between TCR beta diversity and naive T cell percentage was strong. Estimated diversity across one million T cells was deemed an underestimate. Both naive CD4+ cell counts and diversity were greater in long-lived donors than in aged donors.

Each sample yielded at least 5 micrograms of PBMC total RNA. The sequencing sample was made of blood. The TCR comes from an older woman in good health.

The CDR3, as DNA: TGTGCCAGCGGGCTTGCCGGTGGGTATTTTGGCTACACCTTC. Its translation is CASGLAGGYFGYTF. This chain links TRBV3-1 with TRBJ1-2; no firm D call. Germline CDR1 and CDR2: LGHDT and YNNKEL (reference sequence). With 8 bases removed from V and 7 bases from J, the gap between germline ends came to 20 bases. The length of the CDR3 is 14 residues.